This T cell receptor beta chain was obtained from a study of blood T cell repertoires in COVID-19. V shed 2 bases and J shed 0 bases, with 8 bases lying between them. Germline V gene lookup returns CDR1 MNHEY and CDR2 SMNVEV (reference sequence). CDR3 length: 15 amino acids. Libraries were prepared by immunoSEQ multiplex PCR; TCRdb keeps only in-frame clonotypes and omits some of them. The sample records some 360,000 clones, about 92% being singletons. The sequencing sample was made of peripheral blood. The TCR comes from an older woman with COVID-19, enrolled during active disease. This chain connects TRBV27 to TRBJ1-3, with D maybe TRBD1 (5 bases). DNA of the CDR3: TGTGCCAGCAGTTTACTTCAGGGCTCTGGAAACACCATATATTTT. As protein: CASSLLQGSGNTIYF.